This T cell receptor (beta chain) was sequenced for a study of blood T cell repertoires in COVID-19. As for the study in general: The United States, Italy and Spain provided the acute and convalescent COVID-19 samples. Sources were T cells, B-cell-depleted T cells, or PBMCs; the material itself was cDNA or gDNA.

The V gene's germline CDR1 is MNHNS and CDR2 SASEGT. The CDR3 covers 16 residues. V lost 4 bases and J 2 bases, leaving 15 bases between the germline ends. Per the original data handling: Using reference gene primer amplification, nucleated cell counts were estimated. Produced via immunoSEQ multiplex PCR; TCRdb's table is partial and in-frame only. The V and J calls and clone size were taken over from that table, and D and trimming were inferred from the DNA. The data hold some 70,000 clones, with 80% to 90% observed a single time. The sequenced sample was peripheral blood. The J gene is TRBJ1-3, the V gene TRBV6-1; maybe TRBD1 (6 bases). This TCR was sampled from a human donor in a cohort sampled during active COVID-19. CDR3 protein: CASSASGQFTGNTIYF. The CDR3 DNA reads TGTGCCAGCAGTGCTAGTGGACAGTTCACTGGAAACACCATATATTTT.